This is a list of T cell receptor beta chains from one sample in a study of blood T cell repertoires in COVID-19. Method: immunoSEQ multiplex PCR; TCRdb's copy keeps in-frame clones and lacks some. Of 250,000 to 350,000 clones in the sample, approximately 85% were seen once. The sample comprised PBMCs or T cells enriched from blood (not recorded which). These receptors originate from a woman aged 25-40 years who had recovered from COVID-19. Each CDR3 is given with its conserved first and last residue. Fields, in order: CDR3 DNA, CDR3 protein, clone size, J gene, D gene, V gene. A D gene is named only where the DNA matches it firmly. Expanded clones are given a class, and other clones once, few, many or no size at all.

DNA: TGTGCCAGCAGGGACGTGGGGCCGGGGGGGGGCAATGAGCAGTTCTTC
CDR3: CASRDVGPGGGNEQFF
size: NA
J: TRBJ2-1
D: TRBD2
V: TRBV2

DNA: TGTGCCAGCAGTTACCGGACAGGGAGGCAGTGGAGCTATGGCTACACCTTC
CDR3: CASSYRTGRQWSYGYTF
size: NA
J: TRBJ1-2
D: TRBD1
V: TRBV7-7

DNA: TGTGCCATCAGTGAGTCCAGGGAAGGGGGCTACACCTTC
CDR3: CAISESREGGYTF
size: NA
J: TRBJ1-2
D: NA
V: TRBV10-3

DNA: TGTGCCAGCAGCGTAGTGTGGACAGCACCAACTAATGAAAAACTGTTTTTT
CDR3: CASSVVWTAPTNEKLFF
size: NA
J: TRBJ1-4
D: NA
V: TRBV9

DNA: TGTGCCACCAGTGGGTCAGGGGGCACCAAAAACATTCAGTACTTC
CDR3: CATSGSGGTKNIQYF
size: NA
J: TRBJ2-4
D: TRBD1
V: TRBV24-1

DNA: TGTGCCACCAGTGATGCCGGACAGTTGAACACCGGGGAGCTGTTTTTT
CDR3: CATSDAGQLNTGELFF
size: NA
J: TRBJ2-2
D: NA
V: TRBV24-1

DNA: TGTGCCAGCAGTTACTGGACAGGGGACCAAGAGACCCAGTACTTC
CDR3: CASSYWTGDQETQYF
size: NA
J: TRBJ2-5
D: TRBD1
V: TRBV6-6

DNA: TGTGCCACCAGCGGCGGGACAGGGGGCACAGATACGCAGTATTTT
CDR3: CATSGGTGGTDTQYF
size: NA
J: TRBJ2-3
D: TRBD1
V: TRBV15

DNA: TGTGCCAGCAGTTATGGGGGCGCCGGGATCCTTCCACCCCTCCACTTT
CDR3: CASSYGGAGILPPLHF
size: NA
J: TRBJ1-6
D: NA
V: TRBV6-2/TRBV6-3

DNA: TGTGCCAGCAGCGGCCTAGCGGGGGGGACCGGGGAGCTGTTTTTT
CDR3: CASSGLAGGTGELFF
size: once
J: TRBJ2-2
D: TRBD2
V: TRBV3-1/TRBV3-2

DNA: TGCGCCAGCAGTATAACAGGGGGCGCATCGGAGACCCAGTACTTC
CDR3: CASSITGGASETQYF
size: NA
J: TRBJ2-5
D: TRBD1
V: TRBV5-1

DNA: TGCGCCAGCAGCCAAGAAGCGGGAGACCTCTCCTACGAGCAGTACTTC
CDR3: CASSQEAGDLSYEQYF
size: NA
J: TRBJ2-7
D: TRBD2
V: TRBV4-1

DNA: TGTGCCAGCAGTTTCAGTGACGGGACAGGGCACTATGGCTACACCTTC
CDR3: CASSFSDGTGHYGYTF
size: once
J: TRBJ1-2
D: TRBD1
V: TRBV28

DNA: TGTGCCAGCACTCGTGGGCAGGAGGCTTATGGCTACACCTTC
CDR3: CASTRGQEAYGYTF
size: NA
J: TRBJ1-2
D: NA
V: TRBV6-5